These 2 T cell receptor beta chains share one sample of origin, sequenced in a study of T-cell reconstitution after alpha-beta-depleted transplantation in children listed by TCRdb under 2016. The treatment or condition label on this specimen signifies: allogeneic hematopoietic cell transplantation with graft depleted of TCRalphabeta T cells and CD19 B cells. Preparation of the library involved PCR. TCRdb names Illumina HiSeq 2500 as the instrument used. Molecular barcoding was employed in the preparation of TCR libraries, with unique molecular identifiers being used to normalize TCRbeta repertoire quantification. The raw public reads went through TCRdb reprocessing: fastp at Q25, MiXCR clone calling, in-frame beta chains kept. Every entry covers one CDR3 protein and lists the most common genes and DNA from its rows. Across this sample there are about 580,000 distinct CDR3 sequences, with roughly 27% seen only once. Approximately 39% of the sample lies in the top ten.

The sequencing used PBMCs, collected before TCRalphabeta/CD19-depleted stem cell transplant. Receptors were obtained from a boy younger than two with Wiskott-Aldrich syndrome, due to receive a stem cell transplant.

This clonotype has only one observation. The rearrangement joins TRBV5-1 to TRBJ2-7, with 8 bases identical to TRBD2. V trimming: 4 bases; J trimming: 4 bases; junction bases outside the gene matches: 10. CDR3 length: 15 amino acids. Germline-derived CDR1 and CDR2 are SGHRS and YFSETQ. CDR3 protein: CASSGTSGRNYEQYF. The CDR3 DNA follows: TGCGCCAGCAGCGGTACGAGCGGGAGAAATTACGAGCAGTACTTC. Filled out from reference TRBV5-1 and TRBJ2-7, the complete variable domain reads KAGVTQTPRYLIKTRGQQVTLSCSPISGHRSVSWYQQTPGQGLQFLFEYFSETQRNKGNFPGRFSGRQFSNSRSEMNVSTLELGDSALYLCASSGTSGRNYEQYFGPGTRLTVT.

The chain links TRBV7-4 to TRBJ2-3; 8 bases align to TRBD1. Germline-derived CDR1 and CDR2 are SGHVT and SQSDAQ. V lost 4 bases to trimming and J lost 3 bases; unmatched junction nucleotides: 6. The CDR3 length is 15 residues. The DNA of the CDR3 is TGTGCCAGCAGCTGGACAGGGACGGATACAGATACGCAGTATTTT. It translates to CASSWTGTDTDTQYF.